These T cell receptor beta chains were read from a single sample in a study of T cell responses to AZD1222 COVID-19 vaccine. Sequenced by immunoSEQ multiplex PCR; TCRdb stores in-frame clones only, minus some. The sample records about 110,000 clones, roughly nine tenths being singletons. This sample comprised peripheral blood, obtained on day 0 of AZD1222 vaccination. Receptors originate from an adult in good health. Each CDR3 is given with its conserved first and last residue. Each record gives: V gene, clone size, D gene, J gene, CDR3 DNA, CDR3 protein. D genes are given only for firm matches. Some rows mark clone size as missing; the rest say once, few, many or name a class of expanded clone.

v_call: TRBV11-2; clone_size: few; d_call: TRBD2; j_call: TRBJ2-7; cdr3_nt: TGTGCCAGCAGGCTGACTAGCGGGAGCTCGGGGGCCTACGAGCAGTACTTC; cdr3_aa: CASRLTSGSSGAYEQYF
v_call: TRBV18; clone_size: once; d_call: NA; j_call: TRBJ1-4; cdr3_nt: TGTGCCAGCTCACCAACCGTGGGGGCGCCTGAAAAACTGTTTTTT; cdr3_aa: CASSPTVGAPEKLFF
v_call: TRBV6-5; clone_size: NA; d_call: NA; j_call: TRBJ1-1; cdr3_nt: TGTGCCAGCAAAGGGGGGGGTTTAGGGGCTGAAGCTTTCTTT; cdr3_aa: CASKGGGLGAEAFF
v_call: TRBV7-6; clone_size: NA; d_call: TRBD1; j_call: TRBJ2-5; cdr3_nt: TGTGCCAGCAGCTTAGGACAGGGGATAGAGACCCAGTACTTC; cdr3_aa: CASSLGQGIETQYF
v_call: TRBV19; clone_size: NA; d_call: NA; j_call: TRBJ1-1; cdr3_nt: TGTGCCAGTAGTATAGTTACGGACAGTAGTCTTGACTTT; cdr3_aa: CASSIVTDSSLDF
v_call: TRBV7-9; clone_size: NA; d_call: NA; j_call: TRBJ1-1; cdr3_nt: TGTGCCAGCAGCTTTAGCTTGAACACTGAAGCTTTCTTT; cdr3_aa: CASSFSLNTEAFF
v_call: TRBV12-3/TRBV12-4; clone_size: NA; d_call: NA; j_call: TRBJ1-1; cdr3_nt: TGTGCCAGCAGCCCCCCTCTTAACACTGAAGCTTTCTTT; cdr3_aa: CASSPPLNTEAFF
v_call: TRBV4-2; clone_size: NA; d_call: TRBD1; j_call: TRBJ2-7; cdr3_nt: TGTGCCAGCAGCCGGGGACAGGGGGAAGACGAGCAGTACTTC; cdr3_aa: CASSRGQGEDEQYF
v_call: TRBV19; clone_size: NA; d_call: TRBD1; j_call: TRBJ2-7; cdr3_nt: TGTGCCAGTCGCGTCGCCGGCGCAGGGGGTCCTCACGAGCAGTACTTC; cdr3_aa: CASRVAGAGGPHEQYF
v_call: TRBV7-2; clone_size: NA; d_call: NA; j_call: TRBJ2-2; cdr3_nt: TGTGCCAGCAGCTTACAGCAGGGTTTAACTACCGGGGAGCTGTTTTTT; cdr3_aa: CASSLQQGLTTGELFF
v_call: TRBV7-6; clone_size: NA; d_call: TRBD1; j_call: TRBJ1-5; cdr3_nt: TGTGCCAGCAGCTTAGAGGGGGCGAGTCAGCCCCAGCATTTT; cdr3_aa: CASSLEGASQPQHF
v_call: TRBV5-1; clone_size: NA; d_call: TRBD2; j_call: TRBJ2-4; cdr3_nt: TGCGCCAGCAGCTTGGTTAGCGGGGCCCACGAAAACATTCAGTACTTC; cdr3_aa: CASSLVSGAHENIQYF
v_call: TRBV2; clone_size: NA; d_call: NA; j_call: TRBJ1-3; cdr3_nt: TGTGCCAGCAGGGCCGGGACCGACTCTGGAAACACCATATATTTT; cdr3_aa: CASRAGTDSGNTIYF
v_call: TRBV27; clone_size: NA; d_call: TRBD2; j_call: TRBJ2-3; cdr3_nt: TGTGCCAGCAGTTTCCTAGCGGGGGGCACAGATACGCAGTATTTT; cdr3_aa: CASSFLAGGTDTQYF
v_call: TRBV9; clone_size: NA; d_call: NA; j_call: TRBJ1-1; cdr3_nt: TGTGCCAGCAGCGGTGGGACCTCTTTCACTGAAGCTTTCTTT; cdr3_aa: CASSGGTSFTEAFF
v_call: TRBV5-5; clone_size: NA; d_call: NA; j_call: TRBJ1-1; cdr3_nt: TGTGCCAGCAGCTTTACGGGAGACACTGAAGCTTTCTTT; cdr3_aa: CASSFTGDTEAFF
v_call: TRBV27; clone_size: NA; d_call: NA; j_call: TRBJ1-2; cdr3_nt: TGTGCCAGCAGTTCTACATCGATCCCACGTCACTTC; cdr3_aa: CASSSTSIPRHF
v_call: TRBV19; clone_size: NA; d_call: NA; j_call: TRBJ1-4; cdr3_nt: TGTGCCAGTAGTCCGACAGCCACGGTCCGGGGAAAACTGTTTTTT; cdr3_aa: CASSPTATVRGKLFF
v_call: TRBV5-5; clone_size: NA; d_call: TRBD1; j_call: TRBJ2-5; cdr3_nt: TGTGCCAGCAGCTTACAGGGGGCGATTCCGGAGACCCAGTACTTC; cdr3_aa: CASSLQGAIPETQYF
v_call: TRBV28; clone_size: few; d_call: TRBD2; j_call: TRBJ2-5; cdr3_nt: TGTGCCAGCAGTTTCTTAGGCGGGGGGTACCAAGAGACCCAGTACTTC; cdr3_aa: CASSFLGGGYQETQYF
v_call: TRBV2; clone_size: NA; d_call: NA; j_call: TRBJ1-2; cdr3_nt: TGTGCCAGCAGTCCTGACATGCTCCCCGGCTATGGCTACACCTTC; cdr3_aa: CASSPDMLPGYGYTF
v_call: TRBV7-6; clone_size: NA; d_call: NA; j_call: TRBJ1-6; cdr3_nt: TGTGCCAGCAGCACGCAGGGGTCCAATTATAATTCACCCCTCCACTTT; cdr3_aa: CASSTQGSNYNSPLHF
v_call: TRBV15; clone_size: NA; d_call: NA; j_call: TRBJ2-3; cdr3_nt: TGTGCCACCAGCATCCCGAGCACAGATACGCAGTATTTT; cdr3_aa: CATSIPSTDTQYF
v_call: TRBV5-1; clone_size: NA; d_call: NA; j_call: TRBJ1-2; cdr3_nt: TGCGCCAGCAGCCCATGGGACATTGAGGGCTACACCTTC; cdr3_aa: CASSPWDIEGYTF
v_call: TRBV11-2; clone_size: NA; d_call: TRBD1; j_call: TRBJ1-3; cdr3_nt: TGTGCCAGCAGCGGACGGACAGGGGGCGGTCAAAACACCATATATTTT; cdr3_aa: CASSGRTGGGQNTIYF
v_call: TRBV5-4; clone_size: once; d_call: NA; j_call: TRBJ1-1; cdr3_nt: TGTGCCAGCAGCCGGAACGACCCCGGGCCCACTGAAGCTTTCTTT; cdr3_aa: CASSRNDPGPTEAFF
v_call: TRBV18; clone_size: NA; d_call: NA; j_call: TRBJ2-5; cdr3_nt: TGTGCCAGCTCACCACCAACAGGGCCGGAGACCCAGTACTTC; cdr3_aa: CASSPPTGPETQYF
v_call: TRBV15; clone_size: NA; d_call: TRBD1; j_call: TRBJ1-5; cdr3_nt: TGTGCCACCAGCGGACGCCGGGACAGAGTTAGCAATCAGCCCCAGCATTTT; cdr3_aa: CATSGRRDRVSNQPQHF
v_call: TRBV4-2; clone_size: NA; d_call: NA; j_call: TRBJ2-3; cdr3_nt: TGTGCCAGCAGCCAAGATAGAGATACGCAGTATTTT; cdr3_aa: CASSQDRDTQYF
v_call: TRBV6-5; clone_size: few; d_call: TRBD1; j_call: TRBJ1-5; cdr3_nt: TGTGCCAGCGTACGTGGCGGACAGGGATATCAGCCCCAGCATTTT; cdr3_aa: CASVRGGQGYQPQHF
v_call: TRBV5-4; clone_size: NA; d_call: NA; j_call: TRBJ1-2; cdr3_nt: TGTGCCAGCAGCTTATTCACGAAACCGGCTTATGGCTACACCTTC; cdr3_aa: CASSLFTKPAYGYTF
v_call: TRBV6-5; clone_size: few; d_call: NA; j_call: TRBJ1-1; cdr3_nt: TGTGCCAGCAGTCCGGGACTATGGGCTTTCTTT; cdr3_aa: CASSPGLWAFF
v_call: TRBV10-3; clone_size: few; d_call: TRBD2; j_call: TRBJ2-7; cdr3_nt: TGTGCCATCAGTGAGTCAGCGCTAGCGGGGGGATTGGAGCAGTACTTC; cdr3_aa: CAISESALAGGLEQYF